This T cell receptor (beta chain) comes out of a study of blood T cell repertoires in COVID-19. Turning to the study itself: The samples span acute and convalescent COVID-19 from the United States, Italy and Spain. From T cells, B-cell-depleted T cells, or PBMCs came the material, which was cDNA or gDNA.

Original analysis: Counts of nucleated cells, estimated from reference gene primer amplification, were obtained. Sequencing was performed with immunoSEQ multiplex PCR; in TCRdb, only in-frame clones are kept and a portion is missing. V and J calls and clone size come straight from that table; D and trimming were deduced from the DNA. This table has 200,000 to 300,000 clones, 83% appearing once. V was clipped by 6 bases and J by 0 bases, with 12 bases between them. Per germline, CDR1 SGHRS and CDR2 YFSETQ. The CDR3 runs to 14 residues. V and J are TRBV5-1 and TRBJ2-5; weak D call: TRBD2 (6 bases). The sample was peripheral blood. The receptor was isolated from a human donor in a cohort sampled during active COVID-19. CDR3 nucleotide sequence: TGCGCCAGCAACTCTGGGGGGTACCAAGAGACCCAGTACTTC. It codes for CASNSGGYQETQYF.